This is a list of T cell receptor beta chains from one sample in a study of T cell responses to AZD1222 COVID-19 vaccine. Using immunoSEQ multiplex PCR, the repertoire was profiled, and TCRdb retains in-frame clones only, with some absent. The sample records roughly 200,000 clones, around 90% being singletons. The material sequenced was peripheral blood, taken on day 0 of AZD1222 vaccination. Receptors originate from an adult in good health. The CDR3 runs from the conserved cysteine through the conserved F or W. The order of the fields is V gene, clone size, D gene, J gene, CDR3 protein, CDR3 DNA. A D gene is named only where the DNA matches it firmly. Where a row states a size, it is once, few, many or the class of an expanded clone; other rows omit it.

TRBV11-2	-	-	TRBJ2-7	CASSLEGLWGEQYF	TGTGCCAGCAGCTTAGAAGGACTTTGGGGTGAGCAGTACTTC
TRBV30	-	-	TRBJ2-7	CAWTRGSYEQYF	TGTGCCTGGACGCGGGGATCCTACGAGCAGTACTTC
TRBV6-1	-	TRBD1	TRBJ1-1	CASSDRTGSTEAFF	TGTGCCAGCAGTGATAGGACAGGGAGCACTGAAGCTTTCTTT
TRBV7-8	-	-	TRBJ1-2	CASSLLGDNYGYTF	TGTGCCAGCAGCTTACTGGGTGATAACTATGGCTACACCTTC
TRBV19	few	-	TRBJ1-3	CASSIGAGNTIYF	TGTGCCAGTAGTATCGGAGCGGGAAACACCATATATTTT
TRBV6-5	-	-	TRBJ2-2	CASSYREVGELFF	TGTGCCAGCAGTTACAGGGAGGTCGGGGAGCTGTTTTTT
TRBV7-9	-	-	TRBJ1-2	CASSLAVGGPTDGYTF	TGTGCCAGCAGCTTGGCAGTGGGCGGCCCGACTGATGGCTACACCTTC
TRBV5-4	-	TRBD1	TRBJ2-7	CASSRTGRLTHYEQYF	TGTGCCAGCAGCCGGACAGGGAGGTTGACCCACTACGAGCAGTACTTC
TRBV11-2	-	TRBD1	TRBJ2-1	CASSLGQGDFNEQFF	TGTGCCAGCAGCTTAGGCCAGGGGGATTTCAATGAGCAGTTCTTC
TRBV6-1	-	-	TRBJ1-1	CASSDTGYGTEAFF	TGTGCCAGCAGTGACACAGGGTACGGCACTGAAGCTTTCTTT
TRBV15	-	TRBD2	TRBJ2-4	CATRLAGGPVENIQYF	TGTGCCACCAGACTAGCGGGGGGGCCGGTCGAAAACATTCAGTACTTC
TRBV2	-	TRBD1	TRBJ2-7	CASTDRGSYEQYF	TGTGCCAGCACCGACAGGGGATCCTACGAGCAGTACTTC
TRBV6-1	-	-	TRBJ1-6	CASSEIVNRVSPLHF	TGTGCCAGCAGTGAAATCGTCAACAGGGTTTCACCCCTCCACTTT